Below, 21 T cell receptor beta chains from the same sample are listed, as sequenced in a study of T cell responses to AZD1222 COVID-19 vaccine. TCRdb keeps only in-frame clones here, not all; method: immunoSEQ multiplex PCR. The sample includes 100,000 to 150,000 clones, over 80% of them seen just once. This specimen was peripheral blood, taken 28 days after the second AZD1222 dose. The receptor source for this set is an adult who received the AZD1222 COVID-19 vaccine.

The chain uses TRBV19 and TRBJ2-7; perhaps TRBD1 as D (5 bases). V lost 5 bases, J lost 1 base, and 9 bases lay in between. The CDR3 spans 13 residues. From germline, CDR1 is LNHDA and CDR2 SQIVND (reference sequence). The CDR3 region has the DNA TGTGCCAGTAGTCTCAGGGAATCCTACGAGCAGTACTTC. Protein sequence: CASSLRESYEQYF. The variable domain in full, completed from reference TRBV19 and TRBJ2-7, reads DGGITQSPKYLFRKEGQNVTLSCEQNLNHDAMYWYRQDPGQGLRLIYYSQIVNDFQKGDIAEGYSVSREKKESFPLTVTSAQKNPTAFYLCASSLRESYEQYFGPGTRLTVT.

The sample holds a few counts of this clone. This sequence joins TRBV18 and TRBJ2-1, with 11 bases that match TRBD2. V lost 1 base to trimming and J lost 6 bases; unmatched junction nucleotides: 2. CDR1 is KGHSH, CDR2 LQKENI, per germline. The CDR3 spans 15 residues. For the CDR3, the DNA is TGTGCCAGCTCACCACTAGCGGGGGGGACCAATGAGCAGTTCTTC. It translates to CASSPLAGGTNEQFF.

This chain uses TRBV5-6 with TRBJ1-2, with no clear D. CDR3 size: 15 residues. Trimming took off 0 bases at V and 1 base at J, with 10 bases between the two ends. Germline-derived CDR1 and CDR2 are SGHDT and YYEEEE. For the CDR3, the DNA is TGTGCCAGCAGCTTGGTCGGGGTACTTAACTATGGCTACACCTTC. It encodes CASSLVGVLNYGYTF. Full variable domain (remainder filled in from reference TRBV5-6 and TRBJ1-2): DAGVTQSPTHLIKTRGQQVTLRCSPKSGHDTVSWYQQALGQGPQFIFQYYEEEERQRGNFPDRFSGHQFPNYSSELNVNALLLGDSALYLCASSLVGVLNYGYTFGSGTRLTVV.

This chain uses TRBV6-2 or TRBV6-3 with TRBJ1-2; 8 nucleotides agree with TRBD1. The V segment lost 5 bases and the J segment 8 bases; nucleotides outside the gene matches: 7. CDR1 and CDR2 from the germline V gene are MNHEY and SVGEGT. This CDR3 contains 13 residues. The CDR3 DNA follows: TGTGCCAGCAGTCAAGGACAGGGCTCCGGCTACACCTTC. Translating it yields CASSQGQGSGYTF.

The rearrangement joins TRBV2 to TRBJ1-3; 10 nucleotides match TRBD1. The V gene's germline CDR1 is SNHLY and CDR2 FYNNEI. The CDR3 covers 15 residues. Trimming removed 5 bases from V and 3 bases from J; junction bases left unmatched: 4. The CDR3 nucleotides read TGTGCCAGCAGTCGACAGGGGGCGAGTGGAAACACCATATATTTT. It specifies CASSRQGASGNTIYF.

The CDR3 protein is CASSLGGHPNEKLFF. In nucleotides, the CDR3 is TGTGCCAGCAGCTTAGGGGGACACCCTAATGAAAAACTGTTTTTT. The J gene is TRBJ1-4, the V gene TRBV7-2; D is possibly TRBD1 (6 bases). This CDR3 region has 15 residues. Germline-derived CDR1 and CDR2 are SGHTA and FQGNSA. V was trimmed by 1 base and J by 3 bases, leaving 9 bases between them.

V usage is TRBV7-8 and J usage is TRBJ1-4; unclear D gene. This CDR3 has 16 amino acids. V dropped 1 base and J dropped 4 bases, with 13 bases sitting between them. Germline CDR1 is SGHVS and CDR2 is FQNEAQ. This CDR3 reads CASSLDSRGSNEKLFF. The CDR3 DNA follows: TGTGCCAGCAGCTTAGACAGCCGGGGTAGTAATGAAAAACTGTTTTTT.

The chain uses TRBV7-2 and TRBJ2-7; 9 nucleotides match TRBD1. The CDR3 consists of 15 residues. The germline gives CDR1 SGHTA, CDR2 FQGNSA. J was trimmed by 1 base and V by 5 bases; bases with no gene match: 6. CDR3 DNA: TGTGCCAGCAGCCCCCTAGGGACAGGGTCCTACGAGCAGTACTTC. It translates to CASSPLGTGSYEQYF.

The rearrangement uses TRBV10-3 and TRBJ1-1, with TRBD1 as a possible D gene (5 bases). With 0 bases removed from V and 10 bases from J, the gap between germline ends came to 12 bases. The CDR3 extends over 13 amino acids. Germline V gene lookup returns CDR1 ENHRY and CDR2 SYGVKD. Here the CDR3 reads CAISESMGTVAFF. The CDR3 DNA follows: TGTGCCATCAGTGAGTCGATGGGGACGGTAGCTTTCTTT.

V usage is TRBV5-1 and J usage is TRBJ1-1; 9 bases map to TRBD1. Germline V gives CDR1 SGHRS, CDR2 YFSETQ. J lost 2 bases, V lost 4 bases, and 6 bases had no gene match. CDR3 length: 15 amino acids. CDR3 sequence reads: CASSHGQGSNTEAFF. CDR3 coding DNA: TGCGCCAGCAGCCATGGACAGGGGTCAAACACTGAAGCTTTCTTT.

The chain links TRBV11-2 to TRBJ1-1; 8 nucleotides align to TRBD1. Germline V gives CDR1 SGHAT, CDR2 FQNNGV. With V trimmed by 5 bases and J by 5 bases, 10 bases remained unmatched. The CDR3 is made up of 15 amino acids. CDR3 bases: TGTGCCAGCAGCGCGATAGACAGGGGAGGGACTGAAGCTTTCTTT. Amino acid sequence: CASSAIDRGGTEAFF.

The chain carries TRBV14 and TRBJ1-2; tentatively, D is TRBD1 (6 bases). Trimming cost V 0 bases and J 0 bases, with 11 bases left between them. The germline gives CDR1 SGHDN, CDR2 FVKESK. The CDR3 contains 16 residues. CDR3 protein: CASSQERTAPNYGYTF. CDR3 nucleotide sequence: TGTGCCAGCAGCCAAGAAAGGACAGCCCCTAACTATGGCTACACCTTC. The variable domain in full, completed from reference TRBV14 and TRBJ1-2, reads EAGVTQFPSHSVIEKGQTVTLRCDPISGHDNLYWYRRVMGKEIKFLLHFVKESKQDESGMPNNRFLAERTGGTYSTLKVQPAELEDSGVYFCASSQERTAPNYGYTFGSGTRLTVV.

The J gene is TRBJ1-5, the V gene TRBV28; 8 bases are a match to TRBD1. V gave up 7 bases and J gave up 6 bases; unmatched junction bases: 11. Germline loops: CDR1 MDHEN, CDR2 SYDVKM. The CDR3 loop spans 15 amino acids. CDR3 residues: CASIKDRGTPQPQHF. CDR3 nucleotides: TGTGCCAGCATTAAAGACAGGGGCACACCTCAGCCCCAGCATTTT.

The chain is built from TRBV3-1 (or the pseudogene TRBV3-2) and TRBJ2-1, with D maybe TRBD2 (5 bases). There are 15 residues in the CDR3. The V end was cut by 0 bases, the J end by 4 bases, with 10 bases between. CDR1 is LGHDT and CDR2 is YNNKEL in the germline V gene (reference sequence). The CDR3 sequence is CASSQDWRGYNEQFF. Written as DNA, the CDR3 is TGTGCCAGCAGCCAAGATTGGAGAGGGTACAATGAGCAGTTCTTC.

The chain combines TRBV27 with TRBJ2-7; 11 bases match TRBD2. The CDR3 covers 13 residues. CDR1 is MNHEY, CDR2 SMNVEV, per germline (reference sequence). V was pared by 4 bases and J by 4 bases, with 0 bases of the junction left unmatched. The CDR3: CASSWTSGYEQYF. The CDR3 nucleotides read TGTGCCAGCAGTTGGACTAGCGGGTACGAGCAGTACTTC.

CDR3 in DNA: TGTGCCAGTAACACCCTCTACAATGAGCAGTTCTTC. Translation gives CASNTLYNEQFF. The V gene is TRBV28, the J gene TRBJ2-1; the D is unclear. Germline-derived CDR1 and CDR2 are MDHEN and SYDVKM. The V end was cut by 9 bases, the J end by 3 bases, with 9 bases between. The CDR3 length is 12 residues. The complete variable domain, with remaining parts taken from reference TRBV28 and TRBJ2-1, reads DVKVTQSSRYLVKRTGEKVFLECVQDMDHENMFWYRQDPGLGLRLIYFSYDVKMKEKGDIPEGYSVSREKKERFSLILESASTNQTSMYLCASNTLYNEQFFGPGTRLTVL.

The chain employs TRBV5-6 and TRBJ1-5; no definite D call. The V gene lost 0 bases and the J gene lost 0 bases, with 10 bases spanning the gap. This CDR3 spans 16 amino acids. Germline V gives CDR1 SGHDT, CDR2 YYEEEE. CDR3 residues: CASSLGPPTSNQPQHF. Here the CDR3 DNA reads TGTGCCAGCAGCTTGGGGCCGCCGACTAGCAATCAGCCCCAGCATTTT.

The J gene is TRBJ2-3, the V gene TRBV15; 12 nucleotides align to TRBD2. The CDR3 runs to 16 residues. The ends lost 7 bases at V and 2 bases at J; junction bases unmatched: 7. The V gene's germline CDR1 is LNHNV and CDR2 YYDKDF (reference sequence). The CDR3 nucleotides are TGTGCCACCAAAAACAGACTAGCGGGAGCCACAGATACGCAGTATTTT. Amino acids: CATKNRLAGATDTQYF. The variable domain in full, completed from reference TRBV15 and TRBJ2-3, reads DAMVIQNPRYQVTQFGKPVTLSCSQTLNHNVMYWYQQKSSQAPKLLFHYYDKDFNNEADTPDNFQSRRPNTSFCFLDIRSPGLGDTAMYLCATKNRLAGATDTQYFGPGTRLTVL.

V gene TRBV27 combines with J gene TRBJ1-1, with D unresolved. The CDR3 is 11 amino acids. V lost 6 bases, J lost 4 bases, and 6 bases lay in between. Looked up from germline, CDR1 is MNHEY and CDR2 is SMNVEV (reference sequence). The CDR3 reads CASRGLTEAFF. The CDR3 region has the DNA TGTGCCAGCAGAGGACTCACTGAAGCTTTCTTT.

CDR3 sequence reads: CASRRTSGNTDTQYF. CDR3 DNA: TGTGCCAGCAGGCGGACTAGCGGGAACACAGATACGCAGTATTTT. V and J are TRBV28 and TRBJ2-3; 12 positions match TRBD2. With 6 bases clipped from V and 2 bases from J, the junction kept 3 bases outside the gene matches. Germline V lookup: CDR1 MDHEN, CDR2 SYDVKM. The CDR3 contains 15 residues. Full variable domain (rest looked up from reference TRBV28 and TRBJ2-3): DVKVTQSSRYLVKRTGEKVFLECVQDMDHENMFWYRQDPGLGLRLIYFSYDVKMKEKGDIPEGYSVSREKKERFSLILESASTNQTSMYLCASRRTSGNTDTQYFGPGTRLTVL.

The J gene is TRBJ1-4, the V gene TRBV7-8; 7 positions agree with TRBD1. Germline values: CDR1 SGHVS, CDR2 FQNEAQ. This CDR3 contains 14 residues. The V and J ends lost 6 bases and 7 bases, in that order; junction bases with no gene match: 8. Written as DNA, the CDR3 is TGTGCCAGCAGTCCACAGGGGCTAAGTGAAAAACTGTTTTTT. This gives the protein CASSPQGLSEKLFF.